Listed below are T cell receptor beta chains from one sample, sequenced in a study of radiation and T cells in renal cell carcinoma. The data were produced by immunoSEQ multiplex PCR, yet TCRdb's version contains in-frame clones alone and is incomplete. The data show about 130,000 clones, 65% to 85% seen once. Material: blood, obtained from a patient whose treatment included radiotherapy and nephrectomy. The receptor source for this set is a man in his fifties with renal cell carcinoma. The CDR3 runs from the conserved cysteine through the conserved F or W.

CDR3 protein: CASSPGTSGGRGETQYF; J gene: TRBJ2-5; V gene: TRBV9
CDR3 protein: CASRWTANTEAFF; J gene: TRBJ1-1; V gene: TRBV28
CDR3 protein: CASSILPSGSSETQYF; J gene: TRBJ2-5; V gene: TRBV19
CDR3 protein: CAWKLGGASTDTQYF; J gene: TRBJ2-3; V gene: TRBV30
CDR3 protein: CASSSQGVSGELFF; J gene: TRBJ2-2; V gene: TRBV7-2
CDR3 protein: CASGGTSSYNEQFF; J gene: TRBJ2-1; V gene: TRBV5-1
CDR3 protein: CASSLDKGDYPEQYF; J gene: TRBJ2-7; V gene: TRBV5-4
CDR3 protein: CASSPQKNSGREETQYF; J gene: TRBJ2-5; V gene: TRBV28
CDR3 protein: CASSEGQSNEKLFF; J gene: TRBJ1-4; V gene: TRBV25-1
CDR3 protein: CASTDEATDNEKLFF; J gene: TRBJ1-4; V gene: TRBV5-4
CDR3 protein: CASSLAPPAAKNIQYF; J gene: TRBJ2-4; V gene: TRBV7-7
CDR3 protein: CASSPEYLALNEQFF; J gene: TRBJ2-1; V gene: TRBV11-1
CDR3 protein: CATSRERGPGTEAFF; J gene: TRBJ1-1; V gene: TRBV15
CDR3 protein: CASSQGSSGGALLQFF; J gene: TRBJ2-1; V gene: TRBV4-1
CDR3 protein: CASSVALAGATDTQYF; J gene: TRBJ2-3; V gene: TRBV9
CDR3 protein: CASYAYGGSQFF; J gene: TRBJ2-1; V gene: TRBV2
CDR3 protein: CASSPLQGAMLTDTQYF; J gene: TRBJ2-3; V gene: TRBV4-3
CDR3 protein: CASRAGETQYF; J gene: TRBJ2-5; V gene: TRBV7-8
CDR3 protein: CASSPKRGTENQPQHF; J gene: TRBJ1-5; V gene: TRBV27
CDR3 protein: CASSLGGAGELFF; J gene: TRBJ2-2; V gene: TRBV7-6
CDR3 protein: CASSSGPNYGYTF; J gene: TRBJ1-2; V gene: TRBV9
CDR3 protein: CASSETGRNEQFF; J gene: TRBJ2-1; V gene: TRBV2
CDR3 protein: CAIWAGAGTDTQYF; J gene: TRBJ2-3; V gene: TRBV10-3
CDR3 protein: CASSVGSGNTIYF; J gene: TRBJ1-3; V gene: TRBV6-1
CDR3 protein: CAISGEFIQTQYF; J gene: TRBJ2-5; V gene: TRBV10-3
CDR3 protein: CASSEGYEQYF; J gene: TRBJ2-7; V gene: TRBV5-1
CDR3 protein: CASSLTGGRTDTQYF; J gene: TRBJ2-3; V gene: TRBV7-3
CDR3 protein: CASSGGSLYNEQFF; J gene: TRBJ2-1; V gene: TRBV2
CDR3 protein: CASSSRAYGYTF; J gene: TRBJ1-2; V gene: TRBV5-8
CDR3 protein: CASSQVRGETEAFF; J gene: TRBJ1-1; V gene: TRBV4-3
CDR3 protein: CASSTWGQGVGGYTF; J gene: TRBJ1-2; V gene: TRBV28
CDR3 protein: CASSTYQGAGNTIYF; J gene: TRBJ1-3; V gene: TRBV19
CDR3 protein: CASSLNGNTIYF; J gene: TRBJ1-3; V gene: TRBV7-9
CDR3 protein: CASSYPGQGMYEQYF; J gene: TRBJ2-7; V gene: TRBV6-5
CDR3 protein: CAWTLYNEQFF; J gene: TRBJ2-1; V gene: TRBV30
CDR3 protein: CASSPAGGTKGDEKLFF; J gene: TRBJ1-4; V gene: TRBV21-1
CDR3 protein: CAVDGRDVRQPQHF; J gene: TRBJ1-5; V gene: TRBV7-8
CDR3 protein: CASSTGTGSVTEAFF; J gene: TRBJ1-1; V gene: TRBV9
CDR3 protein: CASSLVGTDSYEQYF; J gene: TRBJ2-7; V gene: TRBV6-1
CDR3 protein: CASKEGYF; J gene: TRBJ2-4; V gene: TRBV9
CDR3 protein: CASSSRQGANPDGYTF; J gene: TRBJ1-2; V gene: TRBV7-2
CDR3 protein: CASSRTGTGYYEQYF; J gene: TRBJ2-7; V gene: TRBV9
CDR3 protein: CASSINLAGAADTQYF; J gene: TRBJ2-3; V gene: TRBV19
CDR3 protein: CASSFSSLYNEQFF; J gene: TRBJ2-1; V gene: TRBV7-2
CDR3 protein: CASSKSPTDYGYTF; J gene: TRBJ1-2; V gene: TRBV19
CDR3 protein: CASSGGLAQETQYF; J gene: TRBJ2-5; V gene: TRBV6-1
CDR3 protein: CASSYLNEQFF; J gene: TRBJ2-1; V gene: TRBV6-5
CDR3 protein: CSARVWDTQYF; J gene: TRBJ2-3; V gene: TRBV20-1
CDR3 protein: CASSGGLAVSSYNEQFF; J gene: TRBJ2-1; V gene: TRBV5-1
CDR3 protein: CASSAMDRPAAAYEQYF; J gene: TRBJ2-7; V gene: TRBV6-4
CDR3 protein: CASSLVGEANEKLFF; J gene: TRBJ1-4; V gene: TRBV5-1
CDR3 protein: CASSLLPGTQPTGELFF; J gene: TRBJ2-2; V gene: TRBV7-8
CDR3 protein: CASSENVDTEAFF; J gene: TRBJ1-1; V gene: TRBV6-1